Included here is one TCR beta chain sequence, with context. Time point meaning: blood at routine non-recurrence follow-up after resection. Material for sequencing was whole RNA from tumor, nontumor lung or frozen PBMC, left unsorted. TCRdb processed the 5' RACE reads anew with MiXCR; each CDR3 protein has one entry. This table holds 45,000 to 65,000 distinct CDR3 sequences, roughly 8.1% found once. The data stem from a study of spatial heterogeneity in lung cancer. Germline CDR1 reads ENHRY; CDR2 reads SYGVKD. The CDR3 covers 14 residues. The chain links TRBV10-3 to TRBJ2-2, with 11 bases fitting TRBD1. This clonotype was obtained from a female donor with early-stage non-small cell lung cancer. The source was PBMCs, collected at follow-up. The CDR3 loop reads CPGTGGSNTGELFF. CDR3 sequence (DNA): TGTCCCGGGACAGGGGGTTCGAACACCGGGGAGCTGTTTTTT.